This T cell receptor (beta chain) was sequenced for a study of T cell repertoires in cytomegalovirus infection. Study as a whole: Based on public TCR beta signatures, there were indications of CMV infection and of a matching HLA type.

One entry per CDR3 protein results from TCRdb running MiXCR on the reads. Of around 130,000 distinct CDR3 sequences listed, roughly 8.2% are singletons. Study conclusions and caveats: HLA-C-restricted CMV clonotypes gave the most frequent clonotype in two of eight donors.

Germline lookup yields CDR1 SGHRS and CDR2 YFSETQ. Trimming stripped 6 bases from V and 12 bases from J, with 19 bases between. The CDR3 runs to 13 residues. In this sample, this clonotype turned up many times. Its antigen remains unidentified. The V gene is TRBV5-1, the J gene TRBJ2-1; weak D call: TRBD1 (5 bases). The clonotype originates from a human donor in good health (CMV status not recorded). Some clones in this sample may be carry-over from other donors' samples. Sequencing used PBMCs. DNA for the CDR3: TGCGCCAGCATAAGGCAGGGAAACCCCCGGCAGTTCTTC. This encodes CASIRQGNPRQFF.